Included here is one T cell receptor (beta chain) sequence, with context. The CDR3 is made up of 12 amino acids. Germline loops: CDR1 SGHRS, CDR2 YFSETQ. Trimming left V 4 bases short and J 5 bases short, with 10 bases between. The data belong to a study of OX40 agonist ivuxolimab in advanced cancers. Turning to the study itself: With a range of roughly 20 to 80, age averaged approximately 55 years, and around 80% were male.

Assay used: immunoSEQ multiplex PCR; TCRdb lists only in-frame clones, some missing. This sample has fewer than 30,000 clones; roughly 76% occur once, and the top ten carry around 15%. Peripheral blood came from all dose cohorts at three timepoints. The sequencing here drew on CD4+ or CD8+ T cells sorted from blood, taken in a trial of the OX40 agonist ivuxolimab. The gene calls are TRBV5-1 and TRBJ2-7, with TRBD2 as a possible D gene (5 bases). The TCR sequence derives from an adult with an advanced solid tumor such as melanoma, head and neck, liver or kidney cancer. CDR3 bases: TGCGCCAGCAGCCTGGAGGTTGACGAGCAGTACTTC. This codes for CASSLEVDEQYF.